The present entry profiles one TCR beta chain with its context. This sample is part of a study of beta chain features in type 1 diabetes. Of the isolated RNA, all was reverse transcribed, and so the sequenced material was expressed TCRB transcripts. TCRdb keeps only in-frame clones here, not all; method: immunoSEQ multiplex PCR. The sample contains around 330,000 clones, approximately 11% of which appear only once. The germline CDR1 and CDR2 sequences are SGHDT and YYEEEE. The CDR3 covers 15 residues. The V gene lost 4 bases and the J gene lost 0 bases, with 11 bases spanning the gap. What was sequenced was naive CD4+ T cells from blood. The J gene is TRBJ2-1, the V gene TRBV5-6; perhaps TRBD2 as D (6 bases). The origin of this receptor is a woman younger than 45 in good health. CDR3 in amino acids: CASSLFSGSYNEQFF. Written as DNA, the CDR3 is TGTGCCAGCAGCCTTTTTAGCGGCTCCTACAATGAGCAGTTCTTC.